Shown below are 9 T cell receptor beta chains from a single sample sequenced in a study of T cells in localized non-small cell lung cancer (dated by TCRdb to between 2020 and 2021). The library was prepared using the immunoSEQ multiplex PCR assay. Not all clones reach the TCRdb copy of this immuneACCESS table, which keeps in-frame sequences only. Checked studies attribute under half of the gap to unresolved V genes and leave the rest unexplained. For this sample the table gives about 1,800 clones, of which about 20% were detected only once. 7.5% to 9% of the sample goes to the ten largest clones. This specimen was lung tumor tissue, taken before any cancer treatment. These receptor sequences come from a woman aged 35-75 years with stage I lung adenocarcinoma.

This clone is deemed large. CDR3 region: CAAAGQGSSYEQYF. The DNA of the CDR3 is TGTGCCGCCGCCGGACAGGGAAGCTCCTACGAGCAGTACTTC. The chain links TRBV15 to TRBJ2-7, with 8 nucleotides matching TRBD1. The CDR3 extends over 14 amino acids. Trimming took 11 bases from V and 0 from J; bases not matched to a gene: 9. From germline, CDR1 is LNHNV and CDR2 YYDKDF (reference sequence). Looking up the rest from reference TRBV15 and TRBJ2-7 gives the full variable domain: DAMVIQNPRYQVTQFGKPVTLSCSQTLNHNVMYWYQQKSSQAPKLLFHYYDKDFNNEADTPDNFQSRRPNTSFCFLDIRSPGLGDTAMYLCAAAGQGSSYEQYFGPGTRLTVT.

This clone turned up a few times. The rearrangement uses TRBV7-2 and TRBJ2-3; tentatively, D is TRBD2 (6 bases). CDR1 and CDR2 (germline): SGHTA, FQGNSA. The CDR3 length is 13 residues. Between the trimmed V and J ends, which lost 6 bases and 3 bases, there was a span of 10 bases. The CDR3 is CASSRAGTDTQYF. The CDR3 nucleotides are TGTGCCAGCAGTCGGGCGGGGACAGATACGCAGTATTTT. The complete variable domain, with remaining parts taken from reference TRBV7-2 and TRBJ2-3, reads GAGVSQSPSNKVTEKGKDVELRCDPISGHTALYWYRQSLGQGLEFLIYFQGNSAPDKSGLPSDRFSAERTGGSVSTLTIQRTQQEDSAVYLCASSRAGTDTQYFGPGTRLTVL.

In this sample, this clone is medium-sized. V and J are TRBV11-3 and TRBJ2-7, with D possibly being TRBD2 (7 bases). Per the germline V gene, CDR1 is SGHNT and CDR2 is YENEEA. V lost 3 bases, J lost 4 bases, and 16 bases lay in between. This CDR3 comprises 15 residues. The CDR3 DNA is TGTGCCAGCAGCTTGGCCCGGGGGGCATCATACGAGCAGTACTTC. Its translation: CASSLARGASYEQYF.

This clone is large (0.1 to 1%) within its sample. The CDR3, as DNA: TGTGCCAGCAGCCTTACGACAGGGGGATCGAACACCGGGGAGCTGTTTTTT. This sequence encodes CASSLTTGGSNTGELFF. The chain employs TRBV11-3 and TRBJ2-2; 9 nucleotides agree with TRBD1. The CDR3 spans 17 residues. From germline, CDR1 is SGHNT and CDR2 YENEEA. The ends lost 5 bases at V and 0 bases at J; junction bases unmatched: 7.

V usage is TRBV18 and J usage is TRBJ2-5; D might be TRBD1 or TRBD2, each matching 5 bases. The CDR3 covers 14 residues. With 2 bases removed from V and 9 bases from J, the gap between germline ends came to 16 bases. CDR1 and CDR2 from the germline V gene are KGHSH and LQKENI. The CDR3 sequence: CASSPGTDRAAQYF. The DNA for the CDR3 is TGTGCCAGCTCACCAGGGACGGATAGAGCGGCCCAGTACTTC.

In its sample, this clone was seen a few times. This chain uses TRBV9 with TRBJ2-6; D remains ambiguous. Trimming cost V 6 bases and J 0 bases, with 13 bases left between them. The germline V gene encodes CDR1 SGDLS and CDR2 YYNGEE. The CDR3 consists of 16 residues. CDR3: CASTPDGSSGANVLTF. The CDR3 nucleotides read TGTGCCAGCACTCCCGACGGAAGCTCTGGGGCCAACGTCCTGACTTTC.

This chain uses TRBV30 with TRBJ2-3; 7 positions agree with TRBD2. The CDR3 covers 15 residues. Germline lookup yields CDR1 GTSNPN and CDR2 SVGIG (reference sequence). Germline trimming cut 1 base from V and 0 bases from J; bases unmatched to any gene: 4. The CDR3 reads CAWSAGGLSTDTQYF. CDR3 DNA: TGTGCCTGGAGTGCGGGGGGACTAAGCACAGATACGCAGTATTTT.

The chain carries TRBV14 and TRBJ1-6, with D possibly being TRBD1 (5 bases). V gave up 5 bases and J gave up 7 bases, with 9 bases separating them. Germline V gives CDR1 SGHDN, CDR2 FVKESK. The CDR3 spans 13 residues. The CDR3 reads CASSARGNSPLHF. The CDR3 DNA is TGTGCCAGCAGCGCTCGGGGGAATTCACCCCTCCACTTT. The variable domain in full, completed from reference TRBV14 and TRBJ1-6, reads EAGVTQFPSHSVIEKGQTVTLRCDPISGHDNLYWYRRVMGKEIKFLLHFVKESKQDESGMPNNRFLAERTGGTYSTLKVQPAELEDSGVYFCASSARGNSPLHFGNGTRLTVT.

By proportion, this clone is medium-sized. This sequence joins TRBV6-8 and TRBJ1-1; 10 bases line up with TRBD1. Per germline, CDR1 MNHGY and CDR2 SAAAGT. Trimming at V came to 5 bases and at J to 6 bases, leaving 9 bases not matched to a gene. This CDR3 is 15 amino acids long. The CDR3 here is CASSERDRGRAEAFF. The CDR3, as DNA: TGTGCCAGCAGTGAGAGGGACAGGGGTCGCGCTGAAGCTTTCTTT.